Listed here are 20 T cell receptor beta chains from one sample, sequenced in a study of blood T cell repertoires in COVID-19. Only in-frame clones appear in the TCRdb table, and some are missing; sequencing was by immunoSEQ multiplex PCR. Of 200,000 to 300,000 clones listed, nearly 90% were seen once; the top ten hold roughly 0.8%. The sample was peripheral blood. Every receptor here comes from a woman younger than 45 with acute or convalescent COVID-19.

The V call is TRBV19, the J call TRBJ2-4; TRBD1 is a possible D gene (5 bases). CDR3 length: 15 amino acids. Germline V gives CDR1 LNHDA, CDR2 SQIVND (reference sequence). V was shortened by 4 bases and J by 2 bases, with 12 bases between the two germline ends. CDR3: CASSSPQGPKNIQYF. The CDR3 bases are TGTGCCAGTAGTAGTCCCCAGGGTCCCAAAAACATTCAGTACTTC.

The chain has TRBV3-1 (or the pseudogene TRBV3-2) and TRBJ2-1; 7 bases agree with TRBD2. V shed 4 bases and J 0 bases; nucleotides not matched to a gene: 3. The CDR3 sequence is 15 residues long. CDR1 is LGHDT and CDR2 is YNNKEL in the germline V gene (reference sequence). The CDR3 sequence: CASSRAGYSYNEQFF. Written as DNA, the CDR3 is TGTGCCAGCAGCCGAGCGGGATACTCCTACAATGAGCAGTTCTTC.

This chain joins TRBV5-5 and TRBJ2-7; 8 bases fit TRBD1. V was clipped by 0 bases and J by 7 bases; unmatched bases: 9. CDR3 size: 15 residues. Germline V gene lookup returns CDR1 SGHKS and CDR2 YYEKEE (reference sequence). CDR3 DNA: TGTGCCAGCAGCTTGGAAGGGCAGGGGGCGCAAGAGCAGTACTTC. This encodes CASSLEGQGAQEQYF.

J is TRBJ1-5 and V is TRBV15, with 8 positions matching TRBD1. This CDR3 region has 14 residues. V lost 5 bases and J lost 6; bases outside the gene matches: 6. From germline, CDR1 is LNHNV and CDR2 YYDKDF (reference sequence). CDR3 in amino acids: CATSLSGGGQPQHF. The CDR3 bases are TGTGCCACCAGCTTATCAGGGGGCGGTCAGCCCCAGCATTTT.

The chain recombines TRBV29-1 with TRBJ1-1, with unresolved D. Germline CDR1 is SQVTM and CDR2 is ANQGSEA. Trimming shortened V by 6 bases and J by 0 bases, and 11 bases separated the two germline ends. CDR3 length: 13 residues. In DNA, the CDR3 is TGCAGCGTCCAGCGGAGGGTGAACACTGAAGCTTTCTTT. Encoded protein: CSVQRRVNTEAFF.

The chain uses TRBV24-1 and TRBJ2-5; D not certain. The CDR3 length is 13 residues. The germline V gene encodes CDR1 KGHDR and CDR2 SFDVKD. V lost 1 base to trimming and J lost 3 bases, with 5 bases between them. CDR3: CATSDLSEETQYF. CDR3 nucleotides: TGTGCCACCAGTGATTTAAGCGAAGAGACCCAGTACTTC.

The chain carries TRBV18 and TRBJ2-3, with TRBD2 matching 11 bases. The V segment lost 3 bases and the J segment 2 bases; nucleotides outside the gene matches: 4. The germline V gene encodes CDR1 KGHSH and CDR2 LQKENI. The CDR3 covers 16 residues. The DNA for the CDR3 is TGTGCCAGCTCACCCTTACTAGCGGGAGCCACAGATACGCAGTATTTT. This translates into CASSPLLAGATDTQYF.

The chain combines TRBV18 with TRBJ2-7; 8 bases align to TRBD1. The CDR3 is 15 residues long. Germline assignment: CDR1 KGHSH and CDR2 LQKENI. Trimming took 4 bases from V and 3 from J; bases not matched to a gene: 8. The CDR3 coding sequence is TGTGCCAGCTCACAGGTACAGGGGGTCGGCTACGAGCAGTACTTC. Translating gives CASSQVQGVGYEQYF.

The gene calls are TRBV5-1 and TRBJ1-1; no definite D call. The length of the CDR3 is 12 residues. The ends were cut back, 3 bases at V and 7 bases at J, with 10 bases in the middle. Germline CDR1 and CDR2: SGHRS and YFSETQ. The CDR3 DNA is TGCGCCAGCAGCTCTATGGACTTTGAAGCTTTCTTT. Translation gives CASSSMDFEAFF.

This rearrangement joins TRBV29-1 to TRBJ2-1; the D gene is possibly TRBD1 (5 bases). The CDR3 spans 14 residues. V gave up 1 base and J gave up 3 bases, with 10 bases separating them. The germline V gene has CDR1 SQVTM and CDR2 ANQGSEA. CDR3 amino acids: CSVEASQGYNEQFF. In nucleotides, the CDR3 is TGCAGCGTTGAAGCCAGTCAGGGCTACAATGAGCAGTTCTTC.

This chain connects TRBV19 to TRBJ2-7, with D hard to call. V dropped 5 bases and J dropped 3 bases, with 11 bases sitting between them. The CDR3 spans 13 residues. Germline lookup yields CDR1 LNHDA and CDR2 SQIVND (reference sequence). The CDR3 region has the DNA TGTGCCAGTAGTCCAGTCCTCAACTACGAGCAGTACTTC. Its protein product is CASSPVLNYEQYF.

The V and J genes are TRBV9 and TRBJ2-2, with 9 bases lining up with TRBD2. Looked up from germline, CDR1 is SGDLS and CDR2 is YYNGEE. The CDR3 contains 17 residues. V was clipped by 5 bases and J by 7 bases; unmatched bases: 15. CDR3 protein: CASSDSLAGASGGELFF. Written as DNA, the CDR3 is TGTGCCAGCAGTGATAGTTTAGCGGGAGCGAGCGGCGGGGAGCTGTTTTTT.

A single count supports this clone. The J gene is TRBJ2-2, the V gene TRBV2; 15 positions match TRBD2. CDR1 and CDR2 (germline): SNHLY, FYNNEI. The CDR3 length is 16 residues. Trimming cost V 8 bases and J 7 bases; bases outside gene matches: 8. The CDR3 reads CASRKRTSGRVGELFF. The CDR3 DNA is TGTGCCAGCCGGAAAAGGACTAGCGGGAGGGTCGGGGAGCTGTTTTTT. Looking up the rest from reference TRBV2 and TRBJ2-2 gives the full variable domain: EPEVTQTPSHQVTQMGQEVILRCVPISNHLYFYWYRQILGQKVEFLVSFYNNEISEKSEIFDDQFSVERPDGSNFTLKIRSTKLEDSAMYFCASRKRTSGRVGELFFGEGSRLTVL.

The sample holds a few counts of this clone. V is TRBV27 and J is TRBJ1-1; 8 bases are a match to TRBD1. The junction had 10 bases not matched to a gene; V was cut back by 0 bases and J by 10 bases. Germline values: CDR1 MNHEY, CDR2 SMNVEV (reference sequence). CDR3 length: 15 residues. The CDR3 loop is CASSLSLDREVGAFF. The CDR3 region has the DNA TGTGCCAGCAGTTTATCCCTGGACAGGGAGGTTGGAGCTTTCTTT.

As for this clone: The sample carries other DNA sequences with the same CDR3. This chain uses TRBV18 with TRBJ2-3; D is unclear. This CDR3 has 12 amino acids. Germline V CDR1 and CDR2: KGHSH, LQKENI. The germline V and J ends were trimmed by 6 bases and 0 bases, with 4 bases remaining between them. The CDR3 protein is CASSTSTDTQYF. CDR3 in DNA: TGTGCCAGCTCGACTAGCACAGATACGCAGTATTTT.

The chain recombines TRBV6-5 with TRBJ1-5, with a weak D call TRBD1 (6 bases). The germline gives CDR1 MNHEY, CDR2 SVGAGI. V was clipped by 8 bases and J by 5 bases, with 13 bases between them. This CDR3 has 13 residues. CDR3 in amino acids: CASSRDIYQPQHF. The CDR3 DNA follows: TGTGCCAGCTCGAGGGACATATATCAGCCCCAGCATTTT.

This rearrangement joins TRBV19 to TRBJ1-2, with no clear D. In germline, CDR1 is LNHDA, CDR2 SQIVND (reference sequence). The germline V and J ends were trimmed by 3 bases and 4 bases, with 9 bases remaining between them. This CDR3 region has 13 residues. Here the CDR3 DNA reads TGTGCCAGTAGTATTCGAAGGAGCTATGGCTACACCTTC. Residues: CASSIRRSYGYTF.

This clone has just one count. CDR3 DNA: TGCGCCAGCAGCTTAGAAACGACTAGCGGGGGCTACGAGCAGTACTTC. It codes for CASSLETTSGGYEQYF. This chain uses TRBV4-3 with TRBJ2-7, with 12 bases fitting TRBD2. Germline V gene lookup returns CDR1 LGHNA and CDR2 YSLEER. This CDR3 comprises 16 residues. V was clipped by 5 bases and J by 3 bases; unmatched bases: 8.

The chain is built from TRBV19 and TRBJ1-1; tentative D call: TRBD1 (5 bases). The CDR3 runs to 15 residues. Per the germline V gene, CDR1 is LNHDA and CDR2 is SQIVND (reference sequence). Trimming shortened V by 1 base and J by 2 bases, and 11 bases separated the two germline ends. CDR3 sequence: CASSIGNRPNTEAFF. CDR3 coding DNA: TGTGCCAGTAGTATAGGGAACAGGCCTAACACTGAAGCTTTCTTT.

The V call is TRBV11-2, the J call TRBJ2-5; D not certain. The CDR3 has 12 residues. CDR1 is SGHAT, CDR2 FQNNGV, per germline. Trimming left V 0 bases short and J 5 bases short, with 4 bases between. In DNA form, the CDR3 reads TGTGCCAGCAGCTTAGATCGGGAGACCCAGTACTTC. Protein: CASSLDRETQYF.